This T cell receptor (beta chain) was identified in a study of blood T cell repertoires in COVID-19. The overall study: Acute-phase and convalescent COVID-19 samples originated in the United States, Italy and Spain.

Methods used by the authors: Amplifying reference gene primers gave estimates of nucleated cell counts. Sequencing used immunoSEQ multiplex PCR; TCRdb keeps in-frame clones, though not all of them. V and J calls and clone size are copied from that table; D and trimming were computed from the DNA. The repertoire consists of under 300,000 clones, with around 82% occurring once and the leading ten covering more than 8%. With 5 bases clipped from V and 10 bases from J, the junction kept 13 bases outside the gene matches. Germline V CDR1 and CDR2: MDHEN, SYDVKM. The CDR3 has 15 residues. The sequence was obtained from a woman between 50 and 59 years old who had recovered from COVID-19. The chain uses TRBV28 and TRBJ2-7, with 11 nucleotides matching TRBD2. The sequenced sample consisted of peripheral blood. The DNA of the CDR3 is TGTGCCAGCAGTGGGGCCCCCGGGACTAGCGGAGCTCAGTACTTC. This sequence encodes CASSGAPGTSGAQYF.